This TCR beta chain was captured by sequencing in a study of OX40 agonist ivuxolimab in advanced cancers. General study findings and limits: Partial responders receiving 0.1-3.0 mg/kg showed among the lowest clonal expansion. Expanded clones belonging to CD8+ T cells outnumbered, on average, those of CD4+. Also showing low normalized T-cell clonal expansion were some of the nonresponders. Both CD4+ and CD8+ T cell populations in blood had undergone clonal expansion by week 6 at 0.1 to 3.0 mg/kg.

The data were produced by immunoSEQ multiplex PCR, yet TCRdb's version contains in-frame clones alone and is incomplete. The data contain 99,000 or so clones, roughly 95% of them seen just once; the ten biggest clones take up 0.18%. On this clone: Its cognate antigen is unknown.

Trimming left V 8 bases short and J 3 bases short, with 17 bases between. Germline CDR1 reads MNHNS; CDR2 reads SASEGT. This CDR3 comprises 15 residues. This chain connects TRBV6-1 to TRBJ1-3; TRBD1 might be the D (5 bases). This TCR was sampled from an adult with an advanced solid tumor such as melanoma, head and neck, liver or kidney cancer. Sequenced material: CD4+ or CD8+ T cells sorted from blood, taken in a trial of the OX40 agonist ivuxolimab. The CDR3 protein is CASGDPLVGGNTIYF. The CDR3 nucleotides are TGTGCCAGCGGGGACCCTCTGGTGGGTGGAAACACCATATATTTT.